Sequencing of this TCR beta chain was carried out in a study of response to subunit inactivated influenza vaccine. Findings and limits, study-wide: Authors suggested each seasonal flu vaccination may recruit only limited numbers of new T cells.

Only a few counts were recorded for this clonotype. No antigen is known for it. Per the germline V gene, CDR1 is DFQATT and CDR2 is SNEGSKA (reference sequence). The CDR3 length is 17 residues. The ends were cut back, 2 bases at V and 4 bases at J, with 20 bases in the middle. TCRdb itself ran the RT-PCR reads through MiXCR, one entry per CDR3 protein. The sample lists more than 400,000 distinct CDR3 sequences, approximately 7.7% occurring once. V is TRBV20-1 and J is TRBJ2-2, with TRBD2 as a possible D gene (6 bases). The origin of this receptor is a man between 45 and 75 years old who received an inactivated influenza vaccine. Sequencing was performed on PBMCs from blood, taken 23 months after vaccination. This CDR3 reads CSARPTGRRVATGELFF. Written as DNA, the CDR3 is TGCAGTGCTAGACCTACTGGGCGGAGGGTGGCCACCGGGGAGCTGTTTTTT.